This T cell receptor beta chain emerged from a study of blood T cell repertoires in COVID-19. About the research overall: The origin of the acute and convalescent COVID-19 samples was the United States, Italy and Spain. The analysed material was cDNA or gDNA that came from T cells, B-cell-depleted T cells, or PBMCs.

Unmatched junction bases numbered 8, after V lost 3 bases and J lost 5 bases. The length of the CDR3 is 16 residues. CDR1 is SGHNT, CDR2 YYREEE, per germline (reference sequence). Per the original methods: Estimates of nucleated cell counts were drawn from the amplification of reference gene primers. Sequencing was performed with immunoSEQ multiplex PCR; in TCRdb, only in-frame clones are kept and a portion is missing. Clone size and V and J calls were adopted from that table, with D and trimming inferred from the DNA. The table includes about 73,000 clones, roughly four fifths detected once. The chain joins TRBV5-4 to TRBJ1-2; 12 positions agree with TRBD1. Sequenced: peripheral blood. The source of this sequence is a woman in her seventies with acute or convalescent COVID-19. The CDR3 bases are TGTGCCAGCAGCTGGGGACAGGGGGCGCTTATGTATGGCTACACCTTC. Its protein is CASSWGQGALMYGYTF.